The clone carrying this TCR beta chain has just a few counts. Its antigen is unidentified. These data are taken from a study of radiotherapy plus CTLA-4 blockade in lung cancer. Overall study results and limits: Reported findings show early blood T cell clone dynamics, with interferon-beta, best predicted response.

The CDR3 sequence is 15 residues long. Germline CDR1 reads SGDLS; CDR2 reads YYNGEE. The ends were cut back, 3 bases at V and 1 base at J, with 14 bases in the middle. This table comes from immunoSEQ multiplex PCR, and its TCRdb copy is limited to in-frame clones, with some not included. The sample consists of 86,000 or so clones, over 70% of them appearing once. The study treated chemo-refractory metastatic non-small-cell lung cancer patients with focal radiation plus ipilimumab CTLA-4 blockade. The receptor's source is a human donor with non-small cell lung cancer who had a partial response to radiotherapy plus ipilimumab. Some clones in this sample may be carry-over from other donors' samples. The chain links TRBV9 to TRBJ2-7, with D possibly matching TRBD1 (6 bases). The material sequenced was peripheral blood, taken from a patient treated with radiotherapy plus ipilimumab. The CDR3 sequence: CASSARDTGSYEQYF. For the CDR3, the DNA is TGTGCCAGCAGCGCCCGGGACACAGGATCCTACGAGCAGTACTTC.